Listed here is a single TCR beta chain. Its antigen remains unknown. This specimen belongs to a study of cytomegalovirus exposure and HLA in healthy donors. Study-level results: In a later analysis, TCR beta V- and J-gene trimming was associated with a missense DCLRE1C variant.

Trimming took off 4 bases at V and 2 bases at J, with 14 bases between the two ends. The CDR3 consists of 15 residues. Per the germline V gene, CDR1 is SGHNT and CDR2 is YENEEA. Both 60 Vbeta primers and 13 Jbeta primers went into the PCR. Assay used: immunoSEQ multiplex PCR; TCRdb lists only in-frame clones, some missing. The table lists some 200,000 clones, around 80% of them singletons. This receptor was identified in a woman in her twenties or thirties in good health and CMV-seropositive. The chain links TRBV11-3 to TRBJ2-5, with D tentatively TRBD2 (6 bases). Sequenced: PBMCs. The CDR3 loop reads CASSSHRDSQETQYF. The CDR3, as DNA: TGTGCCAGCAGCTCGCACCGGGACTCACAAGAGACCCAGTACTTC.